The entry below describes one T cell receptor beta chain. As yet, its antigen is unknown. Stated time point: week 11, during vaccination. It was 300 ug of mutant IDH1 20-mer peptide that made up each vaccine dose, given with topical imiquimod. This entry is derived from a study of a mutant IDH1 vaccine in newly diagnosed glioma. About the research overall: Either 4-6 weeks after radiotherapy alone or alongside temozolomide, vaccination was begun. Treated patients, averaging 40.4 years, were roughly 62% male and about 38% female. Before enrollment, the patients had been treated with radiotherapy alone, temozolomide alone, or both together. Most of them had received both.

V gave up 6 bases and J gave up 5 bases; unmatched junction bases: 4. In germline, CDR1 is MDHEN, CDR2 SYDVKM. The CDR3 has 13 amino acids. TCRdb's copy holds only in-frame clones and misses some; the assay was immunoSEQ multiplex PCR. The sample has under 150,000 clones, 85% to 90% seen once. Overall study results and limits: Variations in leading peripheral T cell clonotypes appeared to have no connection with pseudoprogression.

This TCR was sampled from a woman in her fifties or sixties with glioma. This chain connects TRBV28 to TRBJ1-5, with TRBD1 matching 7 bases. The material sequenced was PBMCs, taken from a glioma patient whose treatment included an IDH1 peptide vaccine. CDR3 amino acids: CASREQGDQPQHF. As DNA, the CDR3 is TGTGCCAGCAGAGAGCAGGGGGATCAGCCCCAGCATTTT.